The source of this T cell receptor beta chain is a study of spatial heterogeneity in lung cancer (dated by TCRdb to the late 2010s). Concerning the study at large: Donors were around 69 patients with early-stage, untreated non-small cell lung cancer from the lung TRACERx cohort. Follow-up PBMC samples were sequenced whenever available, and the median time to follow-up was two to three years after resection. Beta-chain transcripts were consistently detected in greater numbers than alpha-chain transcripts, which likely reflected higher beta-chain transcript abundance. In the raw uncorrected reads, each unique combination of TCR and UMI appeared more than ten times on average. The study quantitatively compared TCR alpha and beta repertoires across multiple tumor regions, matched nontumor lung and blood in non-small cell lung cancer. Nonsynonymous mutation counts, determined by whole-exome sequencing of tumor tissue, were related to TCR repertoire features. Both alpha and beta chains were TCR-sequenced in samples taken at surgery, namely 220 tumor regions, 64 matched nontumor lung samples and 55 to 60 PBMC samples.

This clonotype appeared many times. The antigen it recognizes is unknown. No base quality information exists; no much larger clone differs at one position. The method behind the library was 5' RACE. These reads were obtained on a NextSeq 500. The TCR library protocol attached a unique molecular identifier to each TCR cDNA molecule to allow correction of PCR and sequencing errors. For the original study's pipeline: TCR identification, UMI-based error correction and CDR3 extraction were all carried out with Decombinator tools. TCRs above a frequency of 2 per 1,000, corresponding to the top 1% of the tumor frequency distribution, were defined as expanded. Renyi diversity was calculated using the R vegan package after each repertoire was subsampled 100 times to 5,000 TCRs. CDR3 similarity networks were constructed using string-kernel similarity of amino acid triplets, with links drawn between CDR3s whose pairwise similarity was above 0.82. TCRdb reprocessed the public reads (quality trimming at Q25 with fastp, clone calling with MiXCR) and kept in-frame beta chains. CDR3 protein sequences are deduplicated, and each keeps its most common genes and DNA. In this record, the V and J calls reflect TCRdb's handling and not the investigators' own analysis. The sample has roughly 71,000 distinct CDR3 sequences on record, around 9.3% of them singletons. Under 2.5% of the sample is held by the ten biggest clonotypes.

CDR1 and CDR2 are read off the germline V gene as SGHRS and YFSETQ. From the cysteine through the phenylalanine, the CDR3 covers 14 amino acids. Only CDR3 DNA is held: 42 bases, read in frame from base 1. V lost 0 bases and J lost 8 bases; the stretch between them is 11 bases long. The time point label, as the study defines it: blood at routine non-recurrence follow-up after resection. TCR sequencing used whole RNA extracted from tumor and nontumor lung tissue, or from cryopreserved PBMC samples, without cell sorting. Only patients with enough RNA available from two or more tumor regions were chosen for TCR sequencing. General study outcomes and caveats: Ubiquitous expanded tumor TCRs were found in blood more often at tumor resection than at routine follow-up. Only approximately 13 patients were included in the comparisons of baseline and follow-up blood repertoires. Additional single-cell paired TCR alpha and beta sequencing was considered necessary to confirm, at a functional level, the hypothesis that regional TCRs recognize regional mutations.

This material consisted of PBMCs, taken at follow-up. The TCR was taken from a female donor with early-stage non-small cell lung cancer. The V and J segments used are TRBV5-1 and TRBJ1-4; the D gene remains uncertain. Here is the DNA: TGCGCCAGCAGCTTGGGGCAGTCGCACGAAAAACTGTTTTTT. Translated, it gives CASSLGQSHEKLFF.